This T cell receptor beta chain emerged from a study of technical replicates of blood from a few donors. The repertoire was sequenced with immunoSEQ multiplex PCR; TCRdb's copy has only in-frame clones and lacks some. The data show some 66,000 clones, 85% to 90% seen once. The CDR3 extends over 14 amino acids. V was clipped by 6 bases and J by 7 bases; unmatched bases: 10. Germline CDR1 is MNHNY and CDR2 is SVGAGI (reference sequence). The rearrangement links TRBV6-6 to TRBJ1-2, with 8 bases that match TRBD1. The clonotype comes from a human donor in good health. Some clones in this sample may be carry-over from other donors' samples. Sequences were obtained from PBMCs. The CDR3 here is CASRPRTGLSGYTF. The CDR3 DNA is TGTGCCAGCAGACCCCGGACAGGGTTAAGTGGCTACACCTTC.